This entry describes one TCR beta chain. The entry originates in a study of blood T cell repertoires in COVID-19. For the study at large: From T cells, B-cell-depleted T cells, or PBMCs came the material, which was cDNA or gDNA.

The germline V gene encodes CDR1 MNHEY and CDR2 SMNVEV (reference sequence). CDR3 length equals 13 residues. Between the trimmed V and J ends, which lost 6 bases and 6 bases, there was a span of 13 bases. Participants, about 18 to 90 years old, spanned 25 or so US areas. Participant-reported clinical history was the basis for cohort assignment. Two negative PCRs, clearance, or symptom resolution had been documented for recovered Cohort 3 donors. Libraries were prepared by immunoSEQ multiplex PCR; TCRdb keeps only in-frame clonotypes and omits some of them. The data hold fewer than 20,000 clones, with approximately 90% observed a single time.

Input material: PBMCs or T cells enriched from blood (not recorded which). V usage is TRBV27 and J usage is TRBJ2-3, with D possibly TRBD1 on 6 matching bases. This receptor was taken from a woman under 40 who had recovered from COVID-19. The CDR3 protein is CASSRQVTDTQYF. CDR3 sequence (DNA): TGTGCCAGCAGCCGACAGGTCACGGATACGCAGTATTTT.